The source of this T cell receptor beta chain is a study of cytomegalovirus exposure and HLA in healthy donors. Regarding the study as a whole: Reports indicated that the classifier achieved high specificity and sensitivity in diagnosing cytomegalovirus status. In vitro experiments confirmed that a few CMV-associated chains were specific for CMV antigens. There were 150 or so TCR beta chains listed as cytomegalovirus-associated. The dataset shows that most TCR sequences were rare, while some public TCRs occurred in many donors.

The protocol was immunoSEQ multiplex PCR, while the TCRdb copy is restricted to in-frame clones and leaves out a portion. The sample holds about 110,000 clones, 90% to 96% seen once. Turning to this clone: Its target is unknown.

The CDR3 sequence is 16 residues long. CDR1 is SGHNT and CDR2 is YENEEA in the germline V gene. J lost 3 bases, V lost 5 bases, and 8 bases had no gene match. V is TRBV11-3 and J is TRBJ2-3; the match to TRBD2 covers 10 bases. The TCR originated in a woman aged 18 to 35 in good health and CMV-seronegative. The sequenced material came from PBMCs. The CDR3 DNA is TGTGCCAGCAGCCCCACTAGCGGGGTTGGTACAGATACGCAGTATTTT. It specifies CASSPTSGVGTDTQYF.